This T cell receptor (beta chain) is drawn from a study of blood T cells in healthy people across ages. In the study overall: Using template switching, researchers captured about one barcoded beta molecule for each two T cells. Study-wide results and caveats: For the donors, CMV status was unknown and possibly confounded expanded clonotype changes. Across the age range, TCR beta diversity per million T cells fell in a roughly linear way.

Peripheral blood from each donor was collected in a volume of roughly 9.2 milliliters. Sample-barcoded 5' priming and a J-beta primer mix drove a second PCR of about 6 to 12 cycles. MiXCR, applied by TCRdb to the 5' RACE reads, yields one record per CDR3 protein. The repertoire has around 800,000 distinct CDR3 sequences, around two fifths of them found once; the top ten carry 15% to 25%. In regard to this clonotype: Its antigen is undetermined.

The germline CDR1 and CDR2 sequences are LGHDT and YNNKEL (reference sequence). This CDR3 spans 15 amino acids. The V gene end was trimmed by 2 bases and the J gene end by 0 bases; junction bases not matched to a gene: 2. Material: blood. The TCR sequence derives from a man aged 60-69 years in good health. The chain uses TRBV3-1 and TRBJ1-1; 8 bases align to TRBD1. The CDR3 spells CASSQSGGLNTEAFF. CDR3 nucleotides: TGTGCCAGCAGCCAATCAGGGGGCTTGAACACTGAAGCTTTCTTT.